Sequencing of this T cell receptor beta chain was carried out in a study of cytomegalovirus exposure and HLA in healthy donors. General study results and limits: CMV antigen specificity was confirmed in vitro for a few CMV-associated chains.

V lost 3 bases and J lost 5, with 20 bases in between. The CDR3 spans 17 residues. Germline lookup yields CDR1 SGHVS and CDR2 FNYEAQ. For this clone: Its specificity is unknown.

Amplification used 60 Vbeta primers and 13 Jbeta primers. Some clones are missing from TCRdb's copy, which holds only in-frame ones; the method was immunoSEQ multiplex PCR. The sample includes 100,000 to 150,000 clones, about two thirds of them seen just once. V is TRBV7-6 and J is TRBJ2-1, with unresolved D. The sequence was obtained from a man aged 25-40 years in good health and CMV-seronegative. Input material: PBMCs. CDR3 nucleotides: TGTGCCAGCAGCTTTTTGTTAGGAGAGTCTTCCCACAATGAGCAGTTCTTC. Translation: CASSFLLGESSHNEQFF.